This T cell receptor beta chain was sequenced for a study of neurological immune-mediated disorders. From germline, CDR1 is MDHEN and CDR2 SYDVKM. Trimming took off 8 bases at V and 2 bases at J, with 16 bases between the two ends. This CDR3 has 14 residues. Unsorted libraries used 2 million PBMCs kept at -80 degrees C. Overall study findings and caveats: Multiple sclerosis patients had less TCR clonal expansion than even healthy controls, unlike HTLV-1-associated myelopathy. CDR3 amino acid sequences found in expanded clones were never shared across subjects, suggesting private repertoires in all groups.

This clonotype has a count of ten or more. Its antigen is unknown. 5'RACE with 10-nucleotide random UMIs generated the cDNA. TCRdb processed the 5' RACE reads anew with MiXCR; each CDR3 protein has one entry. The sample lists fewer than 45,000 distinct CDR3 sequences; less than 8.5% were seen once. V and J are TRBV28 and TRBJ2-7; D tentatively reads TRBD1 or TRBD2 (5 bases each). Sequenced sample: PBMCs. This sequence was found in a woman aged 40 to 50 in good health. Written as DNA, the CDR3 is TGTGCCAGCGGGACCCGGGACGGGACCTACGAGCAGTACTTC. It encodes CASGTRDGTYEQYF.